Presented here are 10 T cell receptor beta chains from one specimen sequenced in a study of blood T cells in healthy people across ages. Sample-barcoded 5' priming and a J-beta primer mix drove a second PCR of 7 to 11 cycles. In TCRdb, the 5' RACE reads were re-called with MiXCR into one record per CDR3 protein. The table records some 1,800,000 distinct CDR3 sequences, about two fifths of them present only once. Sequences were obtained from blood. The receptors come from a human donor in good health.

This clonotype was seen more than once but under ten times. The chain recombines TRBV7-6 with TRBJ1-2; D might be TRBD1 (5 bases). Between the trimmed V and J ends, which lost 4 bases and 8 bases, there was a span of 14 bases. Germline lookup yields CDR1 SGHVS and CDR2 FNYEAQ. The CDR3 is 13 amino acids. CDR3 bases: TGTGCCAGCAGCTCCCCAGGGTTAGGAGGCTACACCTTC. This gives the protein CASSSPGLGGYTF.

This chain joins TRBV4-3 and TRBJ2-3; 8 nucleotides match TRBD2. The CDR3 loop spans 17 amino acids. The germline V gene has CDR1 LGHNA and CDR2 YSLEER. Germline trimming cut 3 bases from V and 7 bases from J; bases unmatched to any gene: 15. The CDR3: CASSHSPSGGAVHTQYF. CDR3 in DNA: TGCGCCAGCAGCCATTCTCCCTCCGGGGGGGCCGTACATACGCAGTATTTT.

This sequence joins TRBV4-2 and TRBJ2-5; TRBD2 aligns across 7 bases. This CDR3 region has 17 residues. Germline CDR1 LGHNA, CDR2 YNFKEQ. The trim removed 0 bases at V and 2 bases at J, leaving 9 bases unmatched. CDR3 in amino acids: CASSQDPASGEQETQYF. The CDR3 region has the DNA TGTGCCAGCAGCCAAGATCCGGCTAGCGGCGAACAAGAGACCCAGTACTTC.

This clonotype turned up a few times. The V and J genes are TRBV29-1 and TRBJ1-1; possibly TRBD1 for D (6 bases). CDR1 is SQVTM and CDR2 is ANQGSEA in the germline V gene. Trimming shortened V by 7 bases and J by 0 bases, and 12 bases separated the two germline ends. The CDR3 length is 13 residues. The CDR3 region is CSADRQMNTEAFF. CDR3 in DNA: TGCAGCGCCGACAGGCAAATGAACACTGAAGCTTTCTTT.

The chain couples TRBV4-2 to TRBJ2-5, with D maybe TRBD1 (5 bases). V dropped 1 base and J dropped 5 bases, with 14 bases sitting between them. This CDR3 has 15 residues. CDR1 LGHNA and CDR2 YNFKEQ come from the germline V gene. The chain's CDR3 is CASSQGSREGETQYF. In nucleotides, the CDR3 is TGTGCCAGCAGCCAAGGGAGCAGGGAAGGTGAGACCCAGTACTTC.

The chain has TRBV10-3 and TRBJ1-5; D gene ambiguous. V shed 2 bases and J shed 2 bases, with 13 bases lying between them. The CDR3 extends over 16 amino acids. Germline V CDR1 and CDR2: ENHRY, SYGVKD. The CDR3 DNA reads TGTGCCATCAGTGAGGCGACCCCACTTGGCAATCAGCCCCAGCATTTT. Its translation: CAISEATPLGNQPQHF.

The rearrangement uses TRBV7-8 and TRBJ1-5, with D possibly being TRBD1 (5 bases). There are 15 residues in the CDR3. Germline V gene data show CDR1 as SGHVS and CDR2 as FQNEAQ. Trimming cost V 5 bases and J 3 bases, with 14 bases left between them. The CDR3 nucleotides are TGTGCCAGCAGCCCAGCCAGGGTGACCAATCAGCCCCAGCATTTT. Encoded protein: CASSPARVTNQPQHF.

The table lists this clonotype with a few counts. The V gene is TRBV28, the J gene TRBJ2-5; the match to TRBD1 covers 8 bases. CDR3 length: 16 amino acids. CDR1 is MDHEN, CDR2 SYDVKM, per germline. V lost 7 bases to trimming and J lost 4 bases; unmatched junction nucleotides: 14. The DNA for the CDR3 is TGTGCCAGCATGGAGTGGGGCAGGGGGCGCGGAGAGACCCAGTACTTC. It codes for CASMEWGRGRGETQYF.

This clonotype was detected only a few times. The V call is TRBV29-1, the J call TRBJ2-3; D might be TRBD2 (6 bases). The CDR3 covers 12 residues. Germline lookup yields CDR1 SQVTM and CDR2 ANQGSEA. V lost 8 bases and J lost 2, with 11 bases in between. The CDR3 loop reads CSWGLNTDTQYF. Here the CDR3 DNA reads TGCAGCTGGGGACTTAACACAGATACGCAGTATTTT.

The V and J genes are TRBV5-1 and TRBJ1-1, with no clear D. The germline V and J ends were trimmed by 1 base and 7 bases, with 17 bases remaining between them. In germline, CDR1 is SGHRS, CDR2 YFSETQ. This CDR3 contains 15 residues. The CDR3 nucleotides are TGCGCCAGCAGCTTGTGGTCAGCCCAAACTTATGAAGCTTTCTTT. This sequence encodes CASSLWSAQTYEAFF.